The entry below gives a single T cell receptor (beta chain) sequence along with its context. The sample is drawn from a study of control samples from healthy donors and cancer patients. Sequencing was performed with immunoSEQ multiplex PCR; in TCRdb, only in-frame clones are kept and a portion is missing. The sample yields around 72,000 clones, roughly 84% seen once. The length of the CDR3 is 11 residues. Trimming removed 3 bases from V and 4 bases from J, with 1 base in between. Germline assignment: CDR1 MGHDK and CDR2 SYGVNS. The receptor was isolated from a man aged 50-60 years in good health. The chain couples TRBV25-1 to TRBJ2-1; D uncertain. What was sequenced was blood. The CDR3 loop reads CASSEYNEQFF. DNA for the CDR3: TGTGCCAGCAGTGAGTACAATGAGCAGTTCTTC.